This T cell receptor beta chain originates from a study of shared clonotypes between healthy human individuals. About the research overall: Donors had three CD4 naive, three CD4 memory, two CD8 naive and one CD8 memory plate apiece.

The germline V and J ends were trimmed by 2 bases and 8 bases, with 24 bases remaining between them. CDR1 MNHNS and CDR2 SASEGT come from the germline V gene. The CDR3 is 17 residues long. TCRdb's copy holds only in-frame clones and misses some; the assay was immunoSEQ multiplex PCR. The top ten hold approximately 35% of the sample, which has some 700,000 clones, about nine tenths seen once. This receptor was identified in a young man in good health. Some clones in this sample may be carry-over from other donors' samples. The sequencing input was memory CD8+ T cells from PBMCs. The subset here: CD45RO+ cells pooled with CCR7-negative TemRA cells. This sequence joins TRBV6-1 and TRBJ1-2, with D possibly matching TRBD1 (5 bases). The DNA of the CDR3 is TGTGCCAGCAGTGAATCATGGGACTTTAACCCCGAGGAGGGCTACACCTTC. Its translation is CASSESWDFNPEEGYTF.